The 17 T cell receptor beta chains reported below all come from one sample, sequenced in a study of identical twins. TCRdb re-derived calls from the 5' RACE reads in MiXCR, one entry per CDR3 protein. Seen here are 750,000 to 950,000 distinct CDR3 sequences, approximately 13% observed once, and the top ten hold around 1.6%. A further study also used this sample, focusing on yellow fever vaccine responses in identical twins.

The material sequenced was PBMCs. The origin of the receptors is a woman younger than 35 in good health.

The chain combines TRBV7-8 with TRBJ2-3, with 9 bases identical to TRBD2. V dropped 5 bases and J dropped 6; count of bases not matched to a gene: 15. The CDR3 contains 17 residues. Per germline, CDR1 SGHVS and CDR2 FQNEAQ. The CDR3 bases are TGTGCCAGCAGCACGCTAGCGGGGACTAACTCGAGGGATACGCAGTATTTT. Residues: CASSTLAGTNSRDTQYF.

This sequence joins TRBV4-1 and TRBJ2-5; 9 positions agree with TRBD2. The junction had 10 bases not matched to a gene; V was cut back by 4 bases and J by 4 bases. There are 16 residues in the CDR3. Per germline, CDR1 MGHRA and CDR2 YSYEKL. CDR3 nucleotides: TGCGCCAGCAGCCTTGTGCTAGCGGGAATTGGAGAGACCCAGTACTTC. Translating gives CASSLVLAGIGETQYF.

This clonotype has more than one count but fewer than ten. The gene calls are TRBV20-1 and TRBJ1-5; no clear D gene. The V gene's germline CDR1 is DFQATT and CDR2 SNEGSKA (reference sequence). CDR3 length: 13 residues. With 2 bases removed from V and 5 bases from J, the gap between germline ends came to 10 bases. CDR3 nucleotides: TGCAGTGCTAGATCCTGGGCTTATCAGCCCCAGCATTTT. Its protein product is CSARSWAYQPQHF.

This clonotype was counted only a few times. The chain joins TRBV12-3 or TRBV12-4 to TRBJ2-7; the D gene is possibly TRBD1 (6 bases). V was pared by 6 bases and J by 0 bases, with 12 bases between. The CDR3 spans 14 residues. CDR3 protein: CASRWTASSYEQYF. DNA for the CDR3: TGTGCCAGCAGATGGACAGCCAGCTCCTACGAGCAGTACTTC.

This clonotype has ten or more counts. The chain employs TRBV5-1 and TRBJ1-2; D not certain. Germline V gene sequence: CDR1 SGHRS, CDR2 YFSETQ. Trimming left V 5 bases short and J 4 bases short, with 15 bases between. CDR3 size: 14 residues. Here the CDR3 reads CASSPEPGSYGYTF. The CDR3 DNA is TGCGCCAGCAGTCCCGAACCTGGATCCTATGGCTACACCTTC.

The chain combines TRBV2 with TRBJ2-6, with no clear D. The CDR3 length is 13 residues. Germline assignment: CDR1 SNHLY and CDR2 FYNNEI. The ends were cut back, 9 bases at V and 0 bases at J, with 6 bases in the middle. CDR3 nucleotides: TGTGCCAGAAGTATCTCTGGGGCCAACGTCCTGACTTTC. Encoded protein: CARSISGANVLTF.

Many counts were recorded for this clonotype. The rearrangement uses TRBV6-1 and TRBJ2-1, with 7 bases fitting TRBD2. From germline, CDR1 is MNHNS and CDR2 SASEGT. J was trimmed by 2 bases and V by 5 bases; bases with no gene match: 0. There are 13 residues in the CDR3. The CDR3 region has the DNA TGTGCCAGCAGTAGCGGGACCTACAATGAGCAGTTCTTC. It translates to CASSSGTYNEQFF.

The table lists this clonotype with a few counts. The J gene is TRBJ2-5, the V gene TRBV5-1; 16 bases match TRBD2. CDR1 is SGHRS, CDR2 YFSETQ, per germline. V shed 4 bases, J shed 5 bases, and the junction held 8 bases outside the gene matches. The CDR3 is 17 amino acids. CDR3 DNA sequence: TGCGCCAGCAGCGCAGGGACTAGCGGGAGGGCCTCGGAGACCCAGTACTTC. It translates to CASSAGTSGRASETQYF.

The chain recombines TRBV4-1 with TRBJ2-7; TRBD1 is a possible D gene (5 bases). The germline V gene encodes CDR1 MGHRA and CDR2 YSYEKL. The V end was cut by 2 bases, the J end by 2 bases, with 10 bases between. The CDR3 sequence is 14 residues long. The CDR3 protein is CASSQSREAYEQYF. The CDR3 bases are TGCGCCAGCAGCCAATCCAGGGAAGCCTACGAGCAGTACTTC.

The chain recombines TRBV6-5 with TRBJ2-1; the match to TRBD2 covers 9 bases. CDR1 and CDR2 from the germline V gene are MNHEY and SVGAGI. The CDR3 extends over 16 amino acids. V was pared by 0 bases and J by 4 bases, with 4 bases of the junction left unmatched. The CDR3 DNA is TGTGCCAGCAGTTACTCGCCAGCGGGGGGTTACAATGAGCAGTTCTTC. This codes for CASSYSPAGGYNEQFF.

The sample holds many counts of this clonotype. The chain links TRBV6-4 to TRBJ1-2; D gene uncertain. The CDR3 contains 14 residues. CDR1 is MRHNA, CDR2 SNTAGT, per germline. V lost 3 bases, J lost 4 bases, and 12 bases lay in between. The CDR3 DNA is TGTGCCAGCAGTGAAAGCCCAGCCCCCTATGGCTACACCTTC. Its translation: CASSESPAPYGYTF.

V usage is TRBV4-2 and J usage is TRBJ1-2; 8 nucleotides align to TRBD1. The CDR3 runs to 15 residues. The ends lost 8 bases at V and 8 bases at J; junction bases unmatched: 16. Per germline, CDR1 LGHNA and CDR2 YNFKEQ. DNA for the CDR3: TGTGCCAGCCCTTACACGCGGACAGGGAGGGTAGGCTACACCTTC. Its protein product is CASPYTRTGRVGYTF.

The chain couples TRBV7-7 to TRBJ2-5, with 11 positions matching TRBD2. The ends lost 2 bases at V and 5 bases at J; junction bases unmatched: 10. This CDR3 has 17 amino acids. In germline, CDR1 is SSHAT, CDR2 FNYEAQ (reference sequence). DNA for the CDR3: TGTGCCAGCAGCTTACGGCTCTTAGCGGGGGGGCACGAGACCCAGTACTTC. Protein product: CASSLRLLAGGHETQYF.

A few counts support this clonotype. The chain carries TRBV20-1 and TRBJ2-1; 10 bases agree with TRBD2. V was pared by 4 bases and J by 9 bases, with 9 bases of the junction left unmatched. The CDR3 extends over 14 amino acids. The germline CDR1 and CDR2 sequences are DFQATT and SNEGSKA (reference sequence). DNA of the CDR3: TGCAGTGCTACGCCCCTAGCGGGAGCGGGTGAGCAGTTCTTC. This encodes CSATPLAGAGEQFF.

The genes are TRBV20-1 and TRBJ2-4, with D tentatively TRBD1 or TRBD2 (6 bases each). Looked up from germline, CDR1 is DFQATT and CDR2 is SNEGSKA (reference sequence). This CDR3 is 14 amino acids long. The CDR3 spells CSSSWWGAENIQYF. CDR3 nucleotides: TGCAGCTCCTCTTGGTGGGGGGCCGAAAACATTCAGTACTTC.

A few counts support this clonotype. V gene TRBV24-1 combines with J gene TRBJ2-7; D gene unclear. The CDR3 is made up of 13 amino acids. The V and J ends lost 3 bases and 4 bases respectively, with 9 bases between them. The V gene's germline CDR1 is KGHDR and CDR2 SFDVKD. This CDR3 reads CATSDGVGYEQYF. The CDR3, as DNA: TGTGCCACCAGTGATGGAGTGGGATACGAGCAGTACTTC.

V usage is TRBV29-1 and J usage is TRBJ1-5; D uncertain. Germline lookup yields CDR1 SQVTM and CDR2 ANQGSEA. The germline V and J ends were trimmed by 5 bases and 1 base, with 6 bases remaining between them. The CDR3 has 12 residues. CDR3 in amino acids: CSVTISNQPQHF. The CDR3 coding sequence is TGCAGCGTTACAATAAGCAATCAGCCCCAGCATTTT.